This TCR beta chain was captured in a study of shared clonotypes between healthy human individuals (dated by TCRdb to the early 2020s). Study-wide context: Three men and two women, aged 18 to 49 years, made up the cohort. Between about 0.8 and 9 billion PBMCs per donor were obtained by leukapheresis. The study deeply sequenced blood TCR repertoires of 5 or 6 healthy adults to estimate repertoire size and the extent of clonotype sharing between individuals. Libraries were prepared and TCR repertoires were sequenced by different laboratories using diverse techniques, in order to increase sequencing depth and limit assay-specific biases.

Using the deep immunoSEQ assay, multiplex PCR amplified TCR CDR3 regions from genomic DNA. Extracted genomic DNA from each cell subset was distributed evenly across all wells of several immunoSEQ 96-well plates, and each plate was treated as a replicate. For unsorted PBMC, roughly 330 ng of genomic DNA, equivalent to around 30,000 T cell genomes, went into each replicate PCR. Ten immunoSEQ deep assay plates were used to sequence the unsorted PBMC genomic DNA. The purified libraries were quantified using a Qubit 3.0 fluorometer, sized with a Bioanalyzer 2100, and then quantified again using the KAPA Library Quantification kit. Every immunoSEQ 96-well plate was sequenced on a dedicated single-read 150-cycle Illumina NextSeq 550 flow cell. From the authors' description of their analysis: The immunoSEQ output contained only junctional sequences without quality scores, so filtering could not match that applied to full-length reads. To assign V/J genes and CDR3, sequences were annotated against IMGT germline references using PyIR, a Python wrapper for IgBLAST v1.9. Reads were filtered out if the reads had weak V/J assignments (E-value above 1e-6), no CDR3, stop codons, out-of-frame junctions, or ambiguous translated residues. A V3J clonotype was defined by an identical inferred V gene, J gene, and CDR3 amino acid sequence. To compute the percentage overlap between repertoires, the number of shared unique clonotypes was divided by the size of the smaller repertoire. RTK rarefaction, the Chao1 estimator, and Recon v2.1 estimates of unobserved clonotypes were used to assess repertoire richness. TCRdb re-hosts the immuneACCESS table, in-frame sequences only. Its copies lack some clones; in the studies checked, an unresolved V gene accounts for under half of them, and the cause for the rest is not known. V and J calls and clone size are given by that table; D and trimming were obtained from the DNA. The sample table shows 450,000 to 500,000 clones, and 79% are seen once. About an eighth of the sample is taken by the ten largest.

The donors were healthy, HIV-negative adults with no recently reported acute infections or vaccinations. All donors were Caucasian adults living in Nashville, Tennessee, USA. For unsorted samples, some 90 million PBMCs were counted and genomic DNA was extracted with the QIAamp DNA Blood Mini kit. Blood was collected by leukapheresis, and PBMCs were isolated by Ficoll-Histopaque density gradient centrifugation and then cryopreserved in liquid nitrogen vapor phase. Trimming leaves V shorter by 5 bases and J shorter by 0 bases, with the junction holding 8 bases beyond the gene matches. Counted from cysteine to phenylalanine, this CDR3 has 15 amino acids. The only DNA kept is the CDR3, 45 bases in frame from the first base. Based on the germline V gene, the CDR1 and CDR2 sequences are SQVTM and ANQGSEA. The study at large found these results: Sampling was restricted to blood, and TCR repertoires in tissue are likely to differ from TCR repertoires in blood. Because the study included a small number of donors, the genetic and exposure-history diversity represented was limited. Pairwise subsampling indicated that sequencing depth was expected to affect the degree of clonotype sharing among donors.

Of note for this clone: Its antigen remains undetermined. Base qualities are not provided; no much larger clone lies one nucleotide away.

Recombination joined TRBV29-1 with TRBJ2-3, with 7 junctional bases fitting TRBD2. The receptor was derived from a woman aged 40 to 50 in good health. Some clones in this sample may be carry-over from other donors' samples. The source material was PBMCs. The nucleotide sequence is given as TGCAGCGTTTGGACTAGAGGGACTAGCACAGATACGCAGTATTTT. Its protein is CSVWTRGTSTDTQYF.